Reported below is one T cell receptor (beta chain). This clonotype was seen repeatedly, ten times or more. The target of this receptor is not known. The sample holds no much larger clone one base away, and base qualities are not on file. Amplification of TCR beta CDR3 regions was carried out from RNA transcripts. A first-round RT-PCR of the TCR CDR3 used the HTBI primer set with the Qiagen OneStep RT-PCR kit. Libraries were constructed in a second round of multiplex PCR, after which size selection and purification were performed. Sequencing of the libraries was done on an Illumina HiSeq2000 using paired-end 100 bp reads. The study's processing was this. SOAPnuke was used to process the raw data, throwing out any read that contained adapters or uncalled bases, had a mean Phred below 15, or lacked an exact constant-primer or identifier match. High-quality paired reads were merged with COPE v1.2.5, and unique nucleotide sequences were defined as clonotypes. Clonotypes were aligned to IMGT TRBV, TRBD and TRBJ reference segments using MiTCR v1.1. Analysis was restricted to V-J combinations with a frequency above 0.0001, which covered roughly 99% of repertoires. A TCS score was defined as the ratio of F50 (clonal expansion) to E x V (chaos), with BLOSUM62-based TCRdist applied between CDR3 peptides within each V-J. Welch's t-statistics and random forest reduced fewer than 550 V-J features to roughly 13, which were used in a naive Bayes classifier (R e1071). TCRdb itself trimmed the public reads at Q25 with fastp, ran MiXCR and retained productive beta chains. Identical CDR3 protein sequences are pooled into one entry, listed with their most common genes and DNA. These V and J calls are TCRdb output, not the study's own analysis. This sample is represented by 380,000 or so distinct CDR3 sequences; approximately 15% of them were singletons. The ten biggest clones cover under 25% of the sample.

The CDR3 covers 11 residues, taking in both the cysteine and the phenylalanine. The only DNA kept is the CDR3, 33 bases in frame from the first base. Unmatched junction bases come to 2, with V trimmed by 5 bases and J by 4 bases. As encoded in the germline V gene, CDR1 is SQVTM while CDR2 is ANQGSEA. The data originate from a study of T cells in Graves' hyperthyroidism and ophthalmopathy (dated by TCRdb to about 2019). Background for the entire study: Peripheral blood was sampled at the time of initial diagnosis, prior to any treatment. The paper reports TCR Vbeta CDR3 sequencing of fewer than 150 peripheral blood samples: approximately 43 ophthalmopathy, fewer than 80 hyperthyroidism and around 17 progressor patients. The study also compared thyroid tissue and blood T-cell repertoires from over 5 Graves' hyperthyroidism patients. To identify distinguishing TCR V-J signatures, a discovery cohort of around 100 patients was used, comprising some 45 with Graves' ophthalmopathy and approximately 57 with stable Graves' hyperthyroidism. For training and testing, the approximately 92 patients in the discovery cohort were randomly divided in a 7:3 ratio. Once sampling was done, hyperthyroidism patients were given methimazole at a starting dose of 30 mg daily, whereas ophthalmopathy patients were given high-dose intravenous methylprednisolone. An independent validation cohort of about 20 hyperthyroidism patients and about 15 patients who later progressed to ophthalmopathy tested prospective prediction of ophthalmopathy.

Study-level results and caveats: Sample size was not statistically predetermined, and blinding of investigators to group allocation was not performed. A model built on a 13 V-J signature distinguished ophthalmopathy from stable hyperthyroidism, reaching 87.88% sensitivity and 81.08% specificity in cross-validation and 80%/75% in testing. Most expanded thyroid clonotypes (frequency above 0.001) were also detected in blood, a finding suggesting that blood repertoires may reflect thyroid immune responses. In validation, the model predicted progression to ophthalmopathy a median of about 6.5 months before onset, with about 67% sensitivity and about 72% specificity.

The hyperthyroidism patients were between 18 and 65 years old and newly diagnosed, with a disease duration of less than 2 months. Exclusion was applied to patients with uncontrolled infections, other autoimmune diseases, pregnancy or lactation. Clinical symptoms, serum thyroxine and TRAb, thyroid ultrasound, and orbital computed tomography formed the basis for the diagnoses. For progressor patients, blood was drawn at the first diagnosis of hyperthyroidism, before any ophthalmopathy symptoms had appeared. Ficoll-Paque density gradient centrifugation was used to isolate PBMCs from 10 ml of fresh peripheral blood. Progressor patients were first diagnosed with Graves' hyperthyroidism and then developed ophthalmopathy during follow-up. Trizol reagent was used to extract total RNA, and RNA quality was then checked on an Agilent 2100 Bioanalyzer.

The rearrangement joined TRBV29-1 to TRBJ2-7, and TRBD2 matches 7 of the central bases. The sequencing input was blood. This receptor was identified in a young man with Graves' hyperthyroidism that later progressed to Graves' ophthalmopathy. CDR3 sequence: CSVLRGYEQYF. The sequenced DNA is TGCAGCGTTCTGCGGGGGTACGAGCAGTACTTC.